What follows are 27 T cell receptor beta chains derived from one specimen sequenced in a study of CD8+ T cells in alopecia areata. In each case, RNA was isolated and then reverse transcribed into cDNA as the sequencing template. The assay was immunoSEQ multiplex PCR, and TCRdb's table has in-frame clones only and misses some. The sample carries about 140,000 clones, 40% to 65% recorded once. Source: CD4+ T cells sorted from blood, taken at week 0. These receptors were obtained from a human donor with alopecia areata.

The V call is TRBV5-1, the J call TRBJ2-7; 11 nucleotides match TRBD2. Germline lookup yields CDR1 SGHRS and CDR2 YFSETQ. The CDR3 extends over 14 amino acids. The ends lost 0 bases at V and 6 bases at J; junction bases unmatched: 2. Here the CDR3 reads CASSLDLAGGEQYF. The CDR3 nucleotides read TGCGCCAGCAGCTTGGACCTAGCGGGAGGCGAGCAGTACTTC.

A few counts support this clone. This sequence joins TRBV4-2 and TRBJ2-7, with D perhaps matching TRBD2 (7 bases). Trimming stripped 4 bases from V and 5 bases from J, with 12 bases between. Looked up from germline, CDR1 is LGHNA and CDR2 is YNFKEQ. The CDR3 has 13 residues. CDR3 DNA sequence: TGTGCCAGCAGCCTAGGGGGGGGCGACGAGCAGTACTTC. It codes for CASSLGGGDEQYF.

The chain has TRBV30 and TRBJ2-1; D gene uncertain. The length of the CDR3 is 12 residues. Germline-derived CDR1 and CDR2 are GTSNPN and SVGIG (reference sequence). V lost 8 bases and J lost 4, with 12 bases in between. The CDR3 DNA is TGTGCCCACCGAACGGGTTACAATGAGCAGTTCTTC. Translating gives CAHRTGYNEQFF.

This chain connects TRBV25-1 to TRBJ2-4; the D gene is possibly TRBD1 (6 bases). This CDR3 is 14 amino acids long. The ends were cut back, 2 bases at V and 1 base at J, with 6 bases in the middle. Germline V CDR1 and CDR2: MGHDK, SYGVNS. CDR3 nucleotides: TGTGCCAGCAGTGAAACAGGGGCCAAAAACATTCAGTACTTC. Its protein product is CASSETGAKNIQYF.

V gene TRBV15 combines with J gene TRBJ2-1; D unresolved. The CDR3 consists of 14 residues. Looked up from germline, CDR1 is LNHNV and CDR2 is YYDKDF (reference sequence). Deletions cut 1 base from V and 9 bases from J, with 13 bases between. As DNA, the CDR3 is TGTGCCACCAGCAGAGTGAGCCGGAGTGGTGAGCAGTTCTTC. It codes for CATSRVSRSGEQFF. Complete variable domain (other parts from reference TRBV15 and TRBJ2-1): DAMVIQNPRYQVTQFGKPVTLSCSQTLNHNVMYWYQQKSSQAPKLLFHYYDKDFNNEADTPDNFQSRRPNTSFCFLDIRSPGLGDTAMYLCATSRVSRSGEQFFGPGTRLTVL.

This rearrangement joins TRBV2 to TRBJ2-5, with D perhaps matching TRBD1 or TRBD2 (5 bases each). From germline, CDR1 is SNHLY and CDR2 FYNNEI. V lost 3 bases and J 8 bases, leaving 16 bases between the germline ends. The CDR3 spans 14 residues. The CDR3 sequence: CASSDGKGLRTQYF. The CDR3 DNA reads TGTGCCAGCAGTGACGGGAAGGGGTTGCGAACCCAGTACTTC.

The genes are TRBV6-5 and TRBJ2-7, with D possibly being TRBD1 (6 bases). Trimming left V 5 bases short and J 6 bases short, with 20 bases between. The germline V gene encodes CDR1 MNHEY and CDR2 SVGAGI. This CDR3 contains 15 residues. CDR3 amino acids: CASSRKTSVGAEQYF. For the CDR3, the DNA is TGTGCCAGCAGTCGCAAGACCTCGGTGGGGGCCGAGCAGTACTTC.

A single count supports this clone. V is TRBV7-2 and J is TRBJ1-5; D gene unclear. Trimming left V 1 base short and J 6 bases short, with 7 bases between. The V gene's germline CDR1 is SGHTA and CDR2 FQGNSA. The CDR3 loop spans 13 amino acids. CDR3 DNA sequence: TGTGCCAGCAGCTTAGTGGTCGGTCAGCCCCAGCATTTT. Protein: CASSLVVGQPQHF.

The chain joins TRBV7-9 to TRBJ1-2; D gene ambiguous. Germline CDR1 reads SEHNR; CDR2 reads FQNEAQ (reference sequence). This CDR3 comprises 15 residues. Trimming pared 0 bases from V and 8 bases from J, leaving 16 bases between. The CDR3 is CASSLAGIPGGGYTF. CDR3 nucleotides: TGTGCCAGCAGCTTAGCAGGGATTCCTGGAGGCGGCTACACCTTC.

The chain employs TRBV7-2 and TRBJ2-7; D call uncertain. V dropped 2 bases and J dropped 4 bases, with 12 bases sitting between them. The CDR3 runs to 14 residues. Germline assignment: CDR1 SGHTA and CDR2 FQGNSA. Written as DNA, the CDR3 is TGTGCCAGCAGCTTAATTCGGGTTGGGTACGAGCAGTACTTC. It translates to CASSLIRVGYEQYF.

The table lists this clone with a few counts. The chain links TRBV30 to TRBJ2-1; D remains unclear. The CDR3 is made up of 12 amino acids. In germline, CDR1 is GTSNPN, CDR2 SVGIG (reference sequence). V lost 0 bases to trimming and J lost 8 bases, with 8 bases between them. As DNA, the CDR3 is TGTGCCTGGAGTGTATCAGCACATGAGCAGTTCTTC. Translated: CAWSVSAHEQFF.

As DNA, the CDR3 is TGTGCCAGTAGTATAGATAGGACCAGAGATACGCAGTATTTT. Translation: CASSIDRTRDTQYF. The chain is built from TRBV19 and TRBJ2-3; D unresolved. The V end was cut by 0 bases, the J end by 5 bases, with 9 bases between. Per germline, CDR1 LNHDA and CDR2 SQIVND (reference sequence). The CDR3 extends over 14 amino acids.

The chain employs TRBV29-1 and TRBJ2-2; 8 bases map to TRBD2. Germline V gene data show CDR1 as SQVTM and CDR2 as ANQGSEA. The CDR3 has 15 residues. V was clipped by 6 bases and J by 1 base; unmatched bases: 7. The CDR3 DNA sequence: TGCAGCGTCGCTCGCAGCGGGAGGAACACCGGGGAGCTGTTTTTT. This gives the protein CSVARSGRNTGELFF.

The chain links TRBV7-2 to TRBJ2-7; either TRBD1 or TRBD2 may fit D (5 bases each). The CDR3 extends over 12 amino acids. From germline, CDR1 is SGHTA and CDR2 FQGNSA. V lost 5 bases, J lost 6 bases, and 11 bases lay in between. The CDR3 is CASSLGVAEQYF. The CDR3, as DNA: TGTGCCAGCAGCCTGGGGGTAGCCGAGCAGTACTTC.

This rearrangement joins TRBV4-1 to TRBJ2-3; 10 bases align to TRBD1. In germline, CDR1 is MGHRA, CDR2 YSYEKL. The V and J ends lost 1 base and 7 bases, in that order; junction bases with no gene match: 2. This CDR3 has 14 amino acids. The CDR3 region has the DNA TGCGCCAGCAGCCAAGGGGACAGGGGTAATACGCAGTATTTT. This codes for CASSQGDRGNTQYF.

The rearrangement joins TRBV10-3 to TRBJ2-3; TRBD2 agrees at 11 bases. The germline CDR1 and CDR2 sequences are ENHRY and SYGVKD. The ends lost 6 bases at V and 5 bases at J; junction bases unmatched: 7. CDR3 size: 15 residues. CDR3 in amino acids: CAIRLAGVGLDTQYF. DNA for the CDR3: TGTGCCATCAGACTAGCGGGAGTCGGTTTAGATACGCAGTATTTT.

The CDR3 coding sequence is TGCGCCAGCAGCCCCCCGGAACCCACCGGGGAGCTGTTTTTT. It encodes CASSPPEPTGELFF. The rearrangement joins TRBV5-1 to TRBJ2-2, with D hard to call. The CDR3 is 14 residues long. The V end lost 4 bases, the J end lost 4 bases, and 11 bases lay between the germline ends. Germline lookup yields CDR1 SGHRS and CDR2 YFSETQ.

This chain joins TRBV29-1 and TRBJ2-3; D is unclear. V was trimmed by 1 base and J by 4 bases, leaving 6 bases between them. The CDR3 consists of 12 residues. Germline values: CDR1 SQVTM, CDR2 ANQGSEA. The CDR3, as DNA: TGCAGCGTTGAAGTCGTGTCAGATACGCAGTATTTT. Translated, it gives CSVEVVSDTQYF.

The chain combines TRBV25-1 with TRBJ2-7; no reliable D call. CDR3 length: 14 amino acids. Germline values: CDR1 MGHDK, CDR2 SYGVNS. V lost 1 base to trimming and J lost 0 bases, with 7 bases between them. In DNA form, the CDR3 reads TGTGCCAGCAGTGAATCAGTCAGCTCCTACGAGCAGTACTTC. It translates to CASSESVSSYEQYF.

V gene TRBV4-1 combines with J gene TRBJ1-2; D ambiguous. Trimming shortened V by 0 bases and J by 3 bases, and 11 bases separated the two germline ends. CDR1 is MGHRA, CDR2 YSYEKL, per germline. The CDR3 totals 15 residues. CDR3 loop: CASSQDREIYYGYTF. The CDR3 DNA reads TGCGCCAGCAGCCAAGATAGAGAAATTTACTATGGCTACACCTTC.

The rearrangement uses TRBV30 and TRBJ2-4; TRBD2 aligns across 8 bases. This CDR3 region has 15 residues. V was clipped by 2 bases and J by 9 bases; unmatched bases: 12. Germline values: CDR1 GTSNPN, CDR2 SVGIG (reference sequence). The CDR3 sequence is CAWSQGEAGGSIQYF. The CDR3 nucleotides read TGTGCCTGGAGTCAAGGGGAGGCGGGGGGCTCCATTCAGTACTTC. The entire variable domain, with the rest obtained from reference TRBV30 and TRBJ2-4, is as follows: SQTIHQWPATLVQPVGSPLSLECTVEGTSNPNLYWYRQAAGRGLQLLFYSVGIGQISSEVPQNLSASRPQDRQFILSSKKLLLSDSGFYLCAWSQGEAGGSIQYFGAGTRLSVL.

This chain links TRBV25-1 with TRBJ2-4; weak D call: TRBD2 (5 bases). CDR1 is MGHDK, CDR2 SYGVNS, per germline. The CDR3 has 15 amino acids. V shed 2 bases and J shed 0 bases, with 8 bases lying between them. This CDR3 is CASSEGEGAKNIQYF. Here the CDR3 DNA reads TGTGCCAGCAGTGAAGGAGAGGGAGCCAAAAACATTCAGTACTTC.

This chain joins TRBV5-1 and TRBJ2-5; 11 bases map to TRBD1. With 1 base clipped from V and 3 bases from J, the junction kept 2 bases outside the gene matches. The CDR3 runs 15 residues. Germline loops: CDR1 SGHRS, CDR2 YFSETQ. DNA for the CDR3: TGCGCCAGCAGCTTGATGGGACAGGGGGAAGAGACCCAGTACTTC. This sequence encodes CASSLMGQGEETQYF.

Only a few counts were recorded for this clone. The chain's CDR3 is CASREAVQETQYF. For the CDR3, the DNA is TGTGCCAGCCGGGAGGCGGTCCAAGAGACCCAGTACTTC. The chain recombines TRBV2 with TRBJ2-5, with TRBD2 matching over 7 bases. The CDR3 has 13 residues. Germline assignment: CDR1 SNHLY and CDR2 FYNNEI. V gave up 8 bases and J gave up 1 base; unmatched junction bases: 4.

The chain recombines TRBV27 with TRBJ2-6; 10 bases agree with TRBD1. CDR1 is MNHEY and CDR2 is SMNVEV in the germline V gene (reference sequence). Trimming cost V 4 bases and J 3 bases; bases outside gene matches: 0. The CDR3 has 15 amino acids. CDR3 amino acids: CASSWDRGGANVLTF. Here the CDR3 DNA reads TGTGCCAGCAGTTGGGACAGGGGTGGGGCCAACGTCCTGACTTTC.

The chain carries TRBV5-1 and TRBJ2-1; 12 bases align to TRBD2. This CDR3 is built from 16 residues. Germline CDR1 and CDR2: SGHRS and YFSETQ. With 0 bases clipped from V and 8 bases from J, the junction kept 6 bases outside the gene matches. The CDR3 reads CASSLELAGGGDEQFF. The CDR3 DNA is TGCGCCAGCAGCTTGGAACTAGCGGGGGGAGGAGATGAGCAGTTCTTC.

The chain carries TRBV27 and TRBJ1-1, with a weak D call TRBD1 (5 bases). The length of the CDR3 is 15 residues. V was shortened by 6 bases and J by 0 bases, with 14 bases between the two germline ends. CDR1 and CDR2 from the germline V gene are MNHEY and SMNVEV (reference sequence). The CDR3 bases are TGTGCCAGCAGGACCAGGGCCCGGATGAACACTGAAGCTTTCTTT. Its protein is CASRTRARMNTEAFF.